This entry concerns a single TCR beta chain. Its antigen is as yet unknown. The data originate from a study of T cell responses to AZD1222 COVID-19 vaccine. Whole-study results and caveats: The reported proportion of spike-specific TCRs targeting unmutated variant regions was nearly half. Spike-specific TCR breadth and depth went up after people got two AZD1222 doses. Without day 14 samples, only post-peak T cell repertoires were studied. Donors in the cohort were predominantly white British and more often female, and clonal diversity was possibly underestimated.

The protocol was immunoSEQ multiplex PCR, while the TCRdb copy is restricted to in-frame clones and leaves out a portion. The table shows about 270,000 clones, with around 92% occurring only once. V was trimmed by 0 bases and J by 2 bases, leaving 9 bases between them. The CDR3 covers 14 residues. Germline CDR1 and CDR2: SGHRS and YFSETQ. The starting material was peripheral blood, obtained 28 days after the second AZD1222 dose. The chain joins TRBV5-1 to TRBJ2-7; TRBD2 is a possible D gene (5 bases). The source is an adult who received the AZD1222 COVID-19 vaccine. CDR3 amino acids: CASSLVGLAYEQYF. CDR3 bases: TGCGCCAGCAGCTTGGTTGGACTGGCCTACGAGCAGTACTTC.